The next 6 T cell receptor beta chains were all read from a single sample in a study of T cell repertoires in aging, cancer and after chemotherapy (dated by TCRdb to about 2019). Instrument on record: Illumina MiSeq. Multiplex touch-down PCR with a mixed TRB-A/B primer pool was used to amplify rearranged TRB sequences covering the V, D and J segments. TCRdb applied fastp at Q25 and MiXCR to the public reads, then kept only in-frame beta chains. Rows with a matching CDR3 protein are joined into one entry that keeps the most common DNA and genes. This sample has 8,500 to 10,000 distinct CDR3 sequences in its table, and roughly half of those were observed once. In total, the top ten clones hold 20% to 25% of the sample. Genomic DNA extracted from peripheral blood, rather than sorted cells or RNA, was used as the source for amplification of TCR beta rearrangements. Sequencing used blood. All receptors come from a human donor in good health.

The chain combines TRBV19 with TRBJ1-5, with D tentatively TRBD1 (5 bases). Germline values: CDR1 LNHDA, CDR2 SQIVND (reference sequence). V was cut by 0 bases and J by 4 bases, with 10 bases left in between. The CDR3 extends over 15 amino acids. The CDR3 spells CASSIDRDDNQPQHF. The CDR3 DNA sequence: TGTGCCAGTAGTATAGACCGGGACGATAATCAGCCCCAGCATTTT.

The V gene is TRBV5-4, the J gene TRBJ2-3; perhaps TRBD2 as D (5 bases). CDR1 SGHNT and CDR2 YYREEE come from the germline V gene (reference sequence). V gave up 7 bases and J gave up 0 bases, with 18 bases separating them. There are 16 residues in the CDR3. This chain's CDR3 is CASVPGGSLSTDTQYF. The DNA of the CDR3 is TGTGCCAGCGTCCCCGGAGGAAGTTTAAGCACAGATACGCAGTATTTT.

With respect to this clonotype: The junction does not match germline at one end; this may be a read error. The gene calls are TRBV5-4 and TRBJ2-5, with 7 bases aligning to TRBD1. The CDR3 extends over 14 amino acids. Germline lookup yields CDR1 SGHNT and CDR2 YYREEE (reference sequence). The CDR3 DNA follows: TGTGCCAGCAGCTTTGGGACAGACCAAAAGACCCAGTACTTC. Residues: CASSFGTDQKTQYF.

This chain connects TRBV27 to TRBJ1-1, with 9 bases identical to TRBD1. This CDR3 is built from 13 residues. V lost 9 bases to trimming and J lost 7 bases; unmatched junction nucleotides: 9. Germline V gene lookup returns CDR1 MNHEY and CDR2 SMNVEV (reference sequence). CDR3 residues: CASYRGQGYEAFF. For the CDR3, the DNA is TGTGCCAGTTACAGGGGACAGGGTTATGAAGCTTTCTTT.

In this sample, this clonotype turned up once. This rearrangement joins TRBV12-3 or TRBV12-4 to TRBJ2-2; no clear D. The V gene lost 5 bases and the J gene lost 5 bases, with 6 bases spanning the gap. This CDR3 is 12 amino acids long. CDR3 sequence: CASSTHTGELFF. In DNA, the CDR3 is TGTGCCAGCAGTACACATACCGGGGAGCTGTTTTTT.

In its sample, this clonotype was seen a few times. The chain employs TRBV30 and TRBJ2-1, with D uncertain. The CDR3 runs 12 residues. V was shortened by 3 bases and J by 7 bases, with 10 bases between the two germline ends. The germline V gene has CDR1 GTSNPN and CDR2 SVGIG (reference sequence). This chain's CDR3 is CAWSYEWNEQFF. CDR3 in DNA: TGTGCCTGGAGCTACGAGTGGAATGAGCAGTTCTTC.